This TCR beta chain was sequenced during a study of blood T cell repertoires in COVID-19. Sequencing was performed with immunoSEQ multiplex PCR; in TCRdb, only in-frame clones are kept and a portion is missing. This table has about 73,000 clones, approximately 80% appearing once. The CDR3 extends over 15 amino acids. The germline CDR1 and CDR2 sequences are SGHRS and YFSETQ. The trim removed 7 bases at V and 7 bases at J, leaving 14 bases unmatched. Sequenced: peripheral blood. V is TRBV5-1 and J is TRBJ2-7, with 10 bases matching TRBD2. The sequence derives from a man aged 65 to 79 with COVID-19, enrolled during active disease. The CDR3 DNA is TGCGCCAGCCAACCTACTAGCGGGATGCTCGGAGAGCAGTACTTC. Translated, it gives CASQPTSGMLGEQYF.